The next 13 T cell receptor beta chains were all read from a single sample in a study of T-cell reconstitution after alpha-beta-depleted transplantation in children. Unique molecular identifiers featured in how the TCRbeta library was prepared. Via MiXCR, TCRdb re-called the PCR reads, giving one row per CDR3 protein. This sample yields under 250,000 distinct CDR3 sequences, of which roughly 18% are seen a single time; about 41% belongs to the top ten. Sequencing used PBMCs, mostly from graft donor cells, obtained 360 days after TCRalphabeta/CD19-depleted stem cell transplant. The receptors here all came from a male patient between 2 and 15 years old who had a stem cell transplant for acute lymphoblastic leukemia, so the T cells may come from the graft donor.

In DNA, the CDR3 is TGTGCCATCAGTGAGCCCCCCTCGGGTAACACTGAAGCTTTCTTT. It codes for CAISEPPSGNTEAFF. The chain is built from TRBV10-3 and TRBJ1-1; D is unclear. V lost 2 bases and J 2 bases, leaving 12 bases between the germline ends. Germline CDR1 reads ENHRY; CDR2 reads SYGVKD. The CDR3 contains 15 residues.

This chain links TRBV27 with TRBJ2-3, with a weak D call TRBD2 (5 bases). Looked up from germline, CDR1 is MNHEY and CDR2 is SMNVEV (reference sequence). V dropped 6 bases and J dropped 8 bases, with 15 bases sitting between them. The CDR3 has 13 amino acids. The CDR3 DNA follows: TGTGCCAGCAGCCCACTAGAGTCCTTTACGCAGTATTTT. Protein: CASSPLESFTQYF.

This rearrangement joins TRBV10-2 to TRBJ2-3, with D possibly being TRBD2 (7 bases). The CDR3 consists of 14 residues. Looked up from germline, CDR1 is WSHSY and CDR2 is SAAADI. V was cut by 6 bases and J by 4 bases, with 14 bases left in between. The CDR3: CASRVGRGADTQYF. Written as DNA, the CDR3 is TGCGCCAGCAGAGTGGGGAGGGGGGCAGATACGCAGTATTTT.

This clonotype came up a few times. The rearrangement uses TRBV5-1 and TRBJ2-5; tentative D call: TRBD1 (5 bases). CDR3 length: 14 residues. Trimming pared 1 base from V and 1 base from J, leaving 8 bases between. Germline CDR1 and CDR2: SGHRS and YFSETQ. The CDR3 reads CASSLTGAQETQYF. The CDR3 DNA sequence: TGCGCCAGCAGCTTGACTGGGGCCCAAGAGACCCAGTACTTC.

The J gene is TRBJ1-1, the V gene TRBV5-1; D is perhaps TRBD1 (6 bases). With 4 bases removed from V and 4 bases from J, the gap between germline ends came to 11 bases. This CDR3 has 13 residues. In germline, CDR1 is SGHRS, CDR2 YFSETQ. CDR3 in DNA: TGCGCCAGCAGCACCGTAGGGGGCACTGAAGCTTTCTTT. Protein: CASSTVGGTEAFF.

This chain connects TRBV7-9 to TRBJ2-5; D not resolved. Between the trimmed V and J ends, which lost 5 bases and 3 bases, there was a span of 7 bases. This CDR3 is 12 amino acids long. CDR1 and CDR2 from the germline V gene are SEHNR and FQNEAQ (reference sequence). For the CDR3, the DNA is TGTGCCAGCAGCCACTCGGAAGAGACCCAGTACTTC. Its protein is CASSHSEETQYF.

The chain's CDR3 is CASSSWTDLSSEQFF. CDR3 nucleotides: TGTGCCAGCAGCTCCTGGACAGATCTCTCTAGTGAGCAGTTCTTC. The rearrangement uses TRBV7-2 and TRBJ2-1; a weak D match, TRBD1 (6 bases). CDR1 is SGHTA and CDR2 is FQGNSA in the germline V gene. Deletions cut 4 bases from V and 9 bases from J, with 19 bases between. The CDR3 is 15 residues long.

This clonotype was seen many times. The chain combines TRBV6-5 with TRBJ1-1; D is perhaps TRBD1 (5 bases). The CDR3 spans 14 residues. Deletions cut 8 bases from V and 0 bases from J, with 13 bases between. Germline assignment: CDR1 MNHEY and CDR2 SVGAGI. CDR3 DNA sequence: TGTGCCAGCTTGGGGCGGCCCATGAACACTGAAGCTTTCTTT. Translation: CASLGRPMNTEAFF.

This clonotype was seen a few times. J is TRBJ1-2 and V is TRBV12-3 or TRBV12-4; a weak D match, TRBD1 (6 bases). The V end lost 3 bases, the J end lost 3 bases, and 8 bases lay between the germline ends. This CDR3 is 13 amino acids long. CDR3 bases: TGTGCCAGCAGTTTCCCAGGGGACTATGGCTACACCTTC. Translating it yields CASSFPGDYGYTF.

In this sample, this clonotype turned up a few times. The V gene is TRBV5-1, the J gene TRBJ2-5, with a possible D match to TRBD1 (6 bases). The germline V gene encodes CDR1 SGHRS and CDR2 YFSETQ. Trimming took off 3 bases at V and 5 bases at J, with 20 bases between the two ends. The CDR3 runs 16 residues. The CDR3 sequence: CASSWGPTGSPETQYF. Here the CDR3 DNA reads TGCGCCAGCAGCTGGGGTCCGACAGGTTCCCCGGAGACCCAGTACTTC.

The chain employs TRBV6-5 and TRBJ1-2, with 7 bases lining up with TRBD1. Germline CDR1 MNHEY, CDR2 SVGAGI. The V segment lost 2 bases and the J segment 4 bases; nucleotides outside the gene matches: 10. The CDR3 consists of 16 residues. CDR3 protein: CASSYVVQGVTYGYTF. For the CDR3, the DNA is TGTGCCAGCAGTTACGTCGTCCAGGGGGTTACCTATGGCTACACCTTC.

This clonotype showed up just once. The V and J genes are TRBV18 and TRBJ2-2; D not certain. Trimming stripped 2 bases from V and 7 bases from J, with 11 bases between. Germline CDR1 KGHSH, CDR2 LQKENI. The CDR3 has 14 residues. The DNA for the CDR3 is TGTGCCAGCTCACCATTCGGACCTGGCGGGGAGCTGTTTTTT. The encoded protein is CASSPFGPGGELFF.

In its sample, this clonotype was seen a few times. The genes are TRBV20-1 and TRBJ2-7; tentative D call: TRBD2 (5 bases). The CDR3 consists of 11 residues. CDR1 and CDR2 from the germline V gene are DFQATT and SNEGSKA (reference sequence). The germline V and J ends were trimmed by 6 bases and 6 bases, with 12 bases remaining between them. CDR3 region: CSAPKSGEQYF. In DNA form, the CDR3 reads TGCAGTGCCCCCAAAAGCGGCGAGCAGTACTTC.